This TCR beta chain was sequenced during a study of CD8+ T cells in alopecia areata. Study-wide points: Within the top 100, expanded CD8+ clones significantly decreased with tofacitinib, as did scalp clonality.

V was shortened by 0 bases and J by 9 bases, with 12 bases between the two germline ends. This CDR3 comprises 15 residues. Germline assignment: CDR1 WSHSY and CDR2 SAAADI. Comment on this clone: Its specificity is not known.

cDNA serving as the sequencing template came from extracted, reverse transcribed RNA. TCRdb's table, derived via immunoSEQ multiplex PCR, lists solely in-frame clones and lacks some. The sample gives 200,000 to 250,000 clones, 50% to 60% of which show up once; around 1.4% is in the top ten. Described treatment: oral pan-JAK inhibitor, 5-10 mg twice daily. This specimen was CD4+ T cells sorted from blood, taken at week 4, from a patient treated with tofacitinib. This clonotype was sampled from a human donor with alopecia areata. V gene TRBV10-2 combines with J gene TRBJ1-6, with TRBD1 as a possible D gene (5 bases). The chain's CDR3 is CASSESPGLSSPLHF. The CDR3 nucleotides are TGCGCCAGCAGTGAGTCCCCGGGACTGTCTTCACCCCTCCACTTT.